The present T cell receptor beta chain was sequenced within a study of OX40 agonist ivuxolimab in advanced cancers. Whole-study context: Patients were infused with ivuxolimab every 2 weeks at 0.01 to 10 mg/kg. Treatment received earlier with anti-PD-1, anti-PD-L1 or anti-CTLA-4 agents was allowed, and over 30% had some. Cohort: roughly 79% men, mean age roughly 60, aged about 20 to 90. Whole-study results and caveats: In the expanded peripheral T cells, antigen specificity was never determined.

Repertoires were generated with immunoSEQ multiplex PCR, while TCRdb's copy carries only in-frame clones and drops some. The sample holds about 73,000 clones, roughly four fifths seen once. Germline CDR1 SGDLS, CDR2 YYNGEE. The CDR3 is 15 residues long. Trimming removed 4 bases at V and 4 bases at J, with 17 bases between. Remarks on this clone: The antigen remains unidentified.

The sequence was collected from an adult with an advanced solid tumor such as melanoma, head and neck, liver or kidney cancer. The genes are TRBV9 and TRBJ2-5; a possible D gene is TRBD2 (6 bases). The specimen comprised CD4+ or CD8+ T cells sorted from blood, sampled in a trial of the OX40 agonist ivuxolimab. The CDR3 loop is CASSYRGLASETQYF. The CDR3 coding sequence is TGTGCCAGCAGCTACAGAGGCCTAGCGTCAGAGACCCAGTACTTC.